This T cell receptor (beta chain) is drawn from a study of blood T cell repertoires in COVID-19. The overall study: Material from acute and convalescent COVID-19 was sourced from the United States, Italy and Spain.

CDR1 and CDR2 from the germline V gene are SGHNT and YYREEE (reference sequence). V lost 2 bases, J lost 1 base, and 0 bases stayed unmatched. The length of the CDR3 is 14 residues. The repertoire was sequenced with immunoSEQ multiplex PCR; TCRdb's copy has only in-frame clones and lacks some. This sample has about 230,000 clones; roughly 86% occur once, and the top ten carry roughly 4%. The study drew participants aged roughly 18 to 95 years from fewer than 30 US areas. Clinical history reported by participants formed the basis on which cohorts were assigned. The chain recombines TRBV5-4 with TRBJ1-1; 9 bases agree with TRBD1. The material sequenced was PBMCs or T cells enriched from blood (not recorded which). The clonotype comes from a woman in her twenties or thirties with acute COVID-19. CDR3: CASSLQGANTEAFF. The CDR3 nucleotides read TGTGCCAGCAGCTTACAGGGGGCGAACACTGAAGCTTTCTTT.